The 32 T cell receptor beta chains reported below all come from one sample, sequenced in a study of Ad26.COV2.S vaccination and SARS-CoV-2 variants. Sequencing was performed with immunoSEQ multiplex PCR; in TCRdb, only in-frame clones are kept and a portion is missing. Altogether more than 300,000 clones are present, just over 85% being singletons, with the ten largest covering approximately 1.9%. The treatment here: about 20 received Ad26.COV2.S at low or high dose, single or two shots; a few received placebo; per-sample allocation not given. Sampling was done on day 63 after the first vaccine or placebo injection. The specimen was peripheral blood, collected in a trial of Ad26.COV2.S vaccine versus placebo. These receptors were collected from a person between 18 and 65 years old who received the Ad26.COV2.S COVID-19 vaccine or a placebo.

V gene TRBV18 combines with J gene TRBJ2-7; D is unclear. The V gene's germline CDR1 is KGHSH and CDR2 LQKENI. This CDR3 contains 16 residues. Deletions cut 6 bases from V and 6 bases from J, with 24 bases between. The CDR3: CASSPIGSAWVREQYF. The CDR3, as DNA: TGTGCCAGCTCCCCCATCGGATCAGCCTGGGTCCGCGAGCAGTACTTC.

The gene calls are TRBV5-1 and TRBJ2-7, with no clear D. V lost 0 bases and J lost 2, with 6 bases in between. Germline V lookup: CDR1 SGHRS, CDR2 YFSETQ. The CDR3 consists of 13 residues. The CDR3 nucleotides read TGCGCCAGCAGCTTGGGGGCAGCCTACGAGCAGTACTTC. This codes for CASSLGAAYEQYF.

The gene calls are TRBV10-3 and TRBJ2-7, with D hard to call. The V gene lost 2 bases and the J gene lost 7 bases, with 6 bases spanning the gap. The germline gives CDR1 ENHRY, CDR2 SYGVKD. This CDR3 spans 11 amino acids. For the CDR3, the DNA is TGTGCCATCAGTGAGACAGTTGAGCAGTACTTC. This translates into CAISETVEQYF.

V gene TRBV7-2 combines with J gene TRBJ1-3, with 7 bases identical to TRBD1. The CDR3 is 15 residues long. J gave up 0 bases and V 6 bases, and 5 bases lay outside the gene matches. The germline V gene has CDR1 SGHTA and CDR2 FQGNSA. For the CDR3, the DNA is TGTGCCAGCAGGGAGGACAGGCACTCTGGAAACACCATATATTTT. It yields the protein CASREDRHSGNTIYF.

The rearrangement uses TRBV5-5 and TRBJ1-1; D is perhaps TRBD1 (5 bases). V was pared by 0 bases and J by 3 bases, with 12 bases between. This CDR3 has 15 residues. The germline gives CDR1 SGHKS, CDR2 YYEKEE (reference sequence). The CDR3 DNA sequence: TGTGCCAGCAGCTTGGCCCCAGGGTGGGACACTGAAGCTTTCTTT. This codes for CASSLAPGWDTEAFF.

The CDR3 reads CASSFRLANEKLFF. In DNA, the CDR3 is TGTGCCAGCAGCTTCAGGCTAGCTAATGAAAAACTGTTTTTT. This rearrangement joins TRBV3-1 (or the pseudogene TRBV3-2) to TRBJ1-4, with unresolved D. This CDR3 has 14 amino acids. Trimming removed 5 bases from V and 3 bases from J, with 10 bases in between. Germline V gene data show CDR1 as LGHDT and CDR2 as YNNKEL (reference sequence).

This chain uses TRBV5-6 with TRBJ1-4; 11 nucleotides agree with TRBD1. With V trimmed by 3 bases and J by 8 bases, 9 bases remained unmatched. The length of the CDR3 is 16 residues. Germline loops: CDR1 SGHDT, CDR2 YYEEEE. CDR3 sequence reads: CASSSRGTGGREKLFF. CDR3 DNA sequence: TGTGCCAGCAGCTCTAGAGGGACAGGGGGTAGGGAAAAACTGTTTTTT.

The genes are TRBV6-5 and TRBJ1-2; D is ambiguous. Between the trimmed V and J ends, which lost 6 bases and 2 bases, there was a span of 10 bases. The CDR3 is 13 residues long. The germline V gene has CDR1 MNHEY and CDR2 SVGAGI. The DNA for the CDR3 is TGTGCCAGCAGCGCCGATCTGAACTATGGCTACACCTTC. This translates into CASSADLNYGYTF.

The CDR3, as DNA: TGTGCCAGCAGCGATGGGACTAGCGGGGGACCCCTTGCAGATACGCAGTATTTT. This encodes CASSDGTSGGPLADTQYF. The chain recombines TRBV5-5 with TRBJ2-3, with 14 bases identical to TRBD2. V dropped 4 bases and J dropped 4; count of bases not matched to a gene: 11. The length of the CDR3 is 18 residues. Germline V gene sequence: CDR1 SGHKS, CDR2 YYEKEE (reference sequence).

The chain links TRBV4-2 to TRBJ1-2, with unresolved D. V shed 0 bases and J shed 2 bases, with 13 bases lying between them. The CDR3 runs 16 residues. The V gene's germline CDR1 is LGHNA and CDR2 YNFKEQ. This CDR3 reads CASSQDSRAANYGYTF. The CDR3 nucleotides read TGTGCCAGCAGCCAAGATTCTCGGGCGGCGAACTATGGCTACACCTTC.

The CDR3 reads CASSPRTGSRNEQFF. DNA of the CDR3: TGCGCCAGCAGCCCGCGGACAGGGTCCCGGAATGAGCAGTTCTTC. The chain employs TRBV4-1 and TRBJ2-1, with 8 positions matching TRBD1. CDR1 MGHRA and CDR2 YSYEKL come from the germline V gene. This CDR3 is built from 15 residues. Trimming cost V 4 bases and J 7 bases; bases outside gene matches: 9.

The CDR3 region is CASSIDPPGWDVGYTF. In DNA form, the CDR3 reads TGTGCCAGTAGTATAGATCCCCCCGGTTGGGATGTCGGCTACACCTTC. V gene TRBV19 combines with J gene TRBJ1-2, with D hard to call. V dropped 0 bases and J dropped 8 bases, with 19 bases sitting between them. There are 16 residues in the CDR3. Germline CDR1 is LNHDA and CDR2 is SQIVND (reference sequence).

This clone was found once. The gene calls are TRBV5-1 and TRBJ1-1; D may be TRBD1 (5 bases). The CDR3 loop spans 14 amino acids. Germline V gene sequence: CDR1 SGHRS, CDR2 YFSETQ. Trimming pared 3 bases from V and 0 bases from J, leaving 9 bases between. DNA for the CDR3: TGCGCCAGCAGCTCAGGGAGGATGAACACTGAAGCTTTCTTT. Protein product: CASSSGRMNTEAFF.

There are many counts of this clone. This chain links TRBV7-2 with TRBJ1-4; D is possibly TRBD1 (6 bases). Germline loops: CDR1 SGHTA, CDR2 FQGNSA. Trimming took 5 bases from V and 7 from J, leaving 14 bases between them. This CDR3 comprises 14 residues. This CDR3 is CASSPQGIGEKLFF. Here the CDR3 DNA reads TGTGCCAGCAGCCCACAGGGTATCGGTGAAAAACTGTTTTTT.

This chain links TRBV7-8 with TRBJ2-3, with TRBD2 matching 7 bases. Germline values: CDR1 SGHVS, CDR2 FQNEAQ. The trim removed 5 bases at V and 4 bases at J, leaving 6 bases unmatched. This CDR3 spans 14 amino acids. CDR3 region: CASSLGGDPDTQYF. CDR3 sequence (DNA): TGTGCCAGCAGCCTGGGAGGGGATCCAGATACGCAGTATTTT.

The chain carries TRBV15 and TRBJ1-1; tentatively, D is TRBD1 (5 bases). Trimming took 1 base from V and 1 from J, leaving 7 bases between them. The V gene's germline CDR1 is LNHNV and CDR2 YYDKDF (reference sequence). The CDR3 consists of 14 residues. CDR3 region: CATSRGDGNTEAFF. As DNA, the CDR3 is TGTGCCACCAGCAGAGGGGACGGGAACACTGAAGCTTTCTTT.

In its sample, this clone was seen a few times. The CDR3 region has the DNA TGTGCCAGCAGTTTAGGACAAAGCTATGGCTACACCTTC. This codes for CASSLGQSYGYTF. V is TRBV27 and J is TRBJ1-2, with D possibly TRBD1 on 5 matching bases. The CDR3 length is 13 residues. Deletions cut 2 bases from V and 4 bases from J, with 8 bases between. Germline CDR1 MNHEY, CDR2 SMNVEV (reference sequence).

This clone was detected ten times or more. The rearrangement joins TRBV6-2 or TRBV6-3 to TRBJ2-1; 8 positions agree with TRBD2. The CDR3 contains 16 residues. Unmatched junction bases numbered 11, after V lost 6 bases and J lost 4 bases. Looked up from germline, CDR1 is MNHEY and CDR2 is SVGEGT. As DNA, the CDR3 is TGTGCCAGCAGCCCCCCGGGTAGCGGGGCGTACAATGAGCAGTTCTTC. Its translation: CASSPPGSGAYNEQFF.

This clone was seen only once. The genes are TRBV5-8 and TRBJ2-7; unclear D gene. The germline V gene has CDR1 SGHTS and CDR2 YDEGEE. This CDR3 is 14 amino acids long. The V end lost 6 bases, the J end lost 0 bases, and 13 bases lay between the germline ends. CDR3 in DNA: TGTGCCAGCATCTCCCCGAGGACCTCCTACGAGCAGTACTTC. It codes for CASISPRTSYEQYF.

The chain combines TRBV10-3 with TRBJ1-5; D remains ambiguous. V was trimmed by 0 bases and J by 0 bases, leaving 6 bases between them. Germline CDR1 reads ENHRY; CDR2 reads SYGVKD. The CDR3 is 15 residues long. The CDR3: CAISESSHSNQPQHF. CDR3 sequence (DNA): TGTGCCATCAGTGAGTCCTCACATAGCAATCAGCCCCAGCATTTT.

The chain employs TRBV27 and TRBJ1-4; weak D call: TRBD1 (5 bases). CDR1 MNHEY and CDR2 SMNVEV come from the germline V gene (reference sequence). The CDR3 is 15 residues long. V lost 5 bases to trimming and J lost 3 bases, with 13 bases between them. For the CDR3, the DNA is TGTGCCAGCAGTCTTACCCCCAGGGCTAATGAAAAACTGTTTTTT. It is translated as CASSLTPRANEKLFF.

This chain joins TRBV7-9 and TRBJ2-7; 7 positions match TRBD1. Germline assignment: CDR1 SEHNR and CDR2 FQNEAQ (reference sequence). CDR3 length: 15 residues. With 3 bases clipped from V and 5 bases from J, the junction kept 10 bases outside the gene matches. CDR3 DNA: TGTGCCAGCAGCTTCTTTGGCACAGGGGCTCACGAGCAGTACTTC. Its translation: CASSFFGTGAHEQYF.

The CDR3 loop is CASTPQGTGELFF. CDR3 DNA sequence: TGTGCCAGCACCCCCCAGGGAACCGGGGAGCTGTTTTTT. The rearrangement links TRBV6-2 or TRBV6-3 to TRBJ2-2, with a weak D call TRBD1 (5 bases). In germline, CDR1 is MNHEY, CDR2 SVGEGT. Trimming removed 7 bases at V and 5 bases at J, with 11 bases between. The CDR3 loop spans 13 amino acids.

Comment on this clone: The junction shows a germline mismatch at one end, possibly a read error. The chain is built from TRBV11-2 and TRBJ1-1; no definite D call. The germline V gene has CDR1 SGHAT and CDR2 FQNNGV. The CDR3 is 13 amino acids. This CDR3 is CASSVEEGTEAFF. CDR3 DNA: TGTGCCAGCAGCGTAGAAGAAGGCACTGAAGCTTTCTTT.

The rearrangement links TRBV12-3 or TRBV12-4 to TRBJ1-1; D unclear. V was clipped by 4 bases and J by 1 base, with 4 bases between them. The CDR3 totals 12 residues. The CDR3 bases are TGTGCCAGCAGTTCGGGGAACACTGAAGCTTTCTTT. It specifies CASSSGNTEAFF.

This clone was observed a handful of times. The V call is TRBV4-3, the J call TRBJ1-2; weak D call: TRBD1 (5 bases). V was trimmed by 2 bases and J by 2 bases, leaving 6 bases between them. This CDR3 region has 13 residues. The germline gives CDR1 LGHNA, CDR2 YSLEER. The CDR3 region has the DNA TGCGCCAGCAGCCAAACAGGCAACTATGGCTACACCTTC. It encodes CASSQTGNYGYTF.

This chain connects TRBV7-2 to TRBJ2-7; D ambiguous. The CDR3 runs 11 residues. Per the germline V gene, CDR1 is SGHTA and CDR2 is FQGNSA. V lost 3 bases to trimming and J lost 5 bases, with 5 bases between them. The CDR3 DNA follows: TGTGCCAGCAGCTTTCGTGACGAGCAGTACTTC. It translates to CASSFRDEQYF.

The V and J genes are TRBV9 and TRBJ1-1; D is perhaps TRBD1 (5 bases). The CDR3 consists of 13 residues. V lost 4 bases and J lost 4, with 11 bases in between. Germline lookup yields CDR1 SGDLS and CDR2 YYNGEE. CDR3 sequence: CASSWGIGTEAFF. Here the CDR3 DNA reads TGTGCCAGCAGCTGGGGCATCGGCACTGAAGCTTTCTTT.

V is TRBV2 and J is TRBJ1-1, with D maybe TRBD1 (5 bases). The CDR3 runs 14 residues. Trimming took 5 bases from V and 4 from J, leaving 14 bases between them. The germline V gene has CDR1 SNHLY and CDR2 FYNNEI. The CDR3 DNA is TGTGCCAGCAGTCCACCGCGGGGGGGCACTGAAGCTTTCTTT. It translates to CASSPPRGGTEAFF.

The V call is TRBV11-2, the J call TRBJ2-5; possibly TRBD1 for D (5 bases). V lost 5 bases, J lost 1 base, and 11 bases lay in between. This CDR3 spans 14 amino acids. Germline V CDR1 and CDR2: SGHAT, FQNNGV. CDR3 coding DNA: TGTGCCAGCAGCCCCCGGACAAGCCAAGAGACCCAGTACTTC. Translation: CASSPRTSQETQYF.

The chain joins TRBV30 to TRBJ1-1; 10 bases align to TRBD1. From germline, CDR1 is GTSNPN and CDR2 SVGIG (reference sequence). Unmatched junction bases numbered 8, after V lost 4 bases and J lost 6 bases. The length of the CDR3 is 14 residues. CDR3 sequence reads: CAWNPTGGASEAFF. The CDR3, as DNA: TGTGCCTGGAACCCGACAGGGGGCGCATCTGAAGCTTTCTTT.

The rearrangement links TRBV7-9 to TRBJ2-3; D is unclear. V shed 5 bases and J shed 3 bases, with 9 bases lying between them. The CDR3 extends over 13 amino acids. Per the germline V gene, CDR1 is SEHNR and CDR2 is FQNEAQ (reference sequence). This CDR3 reads CASSIYKTDTQYF. The CDR3 bases are TGTGCCAGCAGCATATACAAAACAGATACGCAGTATTTT. The variable domain in full, with the rest retrieved from reference TRBV7-9 and TRBJ2-3, is DTGVSQNPRHKITKRGQNVTFRCDPISEHNRLYWYRQTLGQGPEFLTYFQNEAQLEKSRLLSDRFSAERPKGSFSTLEIQRTEQGDSAMYLCASSIYKTDTQYFGPGTRLTVL.